This entry lists 32 T cell receptor beta chains sequenced from one sample in a study of blood T cell repertoires in COVID-19 (dated by TCRdb to about 2020). Library generation was performed with the immunoSEQ multiplex PCR assay. Here the immuneACCESS table is served through TCRdb, limited to in-frame sequences with V and J called. Missing clones are a known gap in these copies; in checked studies unresolved V genes cover under half, and the rest lacks a known reason. The sample table lists 75,000 to 95,000 clones, roughly 85% of them with a count of one. The ten largest clones capture 15% to 20% of the sample. The sample taken for sequencing was peripheral blood. Receptor source: a woman in her fifties or sixties with COVID-19, enrolled during active disease.

The V gene is TRBV6-1, the J gene TRBJ1-5; no clear D gene. Germline V gene sequence: CDR1 MNHNS, CDR2 SASEGT. The CDR3 has 16 amino acids. V lost 1 base and J lost 0, with 10 bases in between. CDR3 sequence: CASSEVLGVSNQPQHF. CDR3 nucleotide sequence: TGTGCCAGCAGTGAAGTTTTGGGAGTTAGCAATCAGCCCCAGCATTTT.

The chain is built from TRBV18 and TRBJ1-1; D is possibly TRBD1 (6 bases). V dropped 3 bases and J dropped 4 bases, with 15 bases sitting between them. CDR3 length: 15 residues. Germline-derived CDR1 and CDR2 are KGHSH and LQKENI. CDR3 in DNA: TGTGCCAGCTCACCTAAGGGGGGGGCAGTCACTGAAGCTTTCTTT. It is translated as CASSPKGGAVTEAFF.

As concerns this clone: The sample holds other DNA sequences that translate to the same CDR3. The chain joins TRBV10-1 to TRBJ1-1; weak D call: TRBD1 (6 bases). V gave up 6 bases and J gave up 1 base, with 9 bases separating them. The CDR3 has 13 residues. Germline V gene data show CDR1 as WNHNN and CDR2 as SYGVQD (reference sequence). The CDR3 loop is CASSAQGNTEAFF. The CDR3 DNA is TGCGCCAGCAGCGCACAGGGGAACACTGAAGCTTTCTTT.

V and J are TRBV10-3 and TRBJ2-2; either TRBD1 or TRBD2 may supply D (6 bases each). The CDR3 consists of 15 residues. Germline-derived CDR1 and CDR2 are ENHRY and SYGVKD. Trimming pared 6 bases from V and 4 bases from J, leaving 15 bases between. CDR3 coding DNA: TGTGCCATCAGCGAGGGGGGCCCACTCACCGGGGAGCTGTTTTTT. It yields the protein CAISEGGPLTGELFF.

This clone showed up just once. The chain joins TRBV7-2 to TRBJ2-1; 9 bases map to TRBD1. The CDR3 runs 14 residues. The V gene's germline CDR1 is SGHTA and CDR2 FQGNSA. Trimming at V came to 5 bases and at J to 7 bases, leaving 6 bases not matched to a gene. CDR3 in DNA: TGTGCCAGCAGCCCAAGACAGGGGGGGAATGAGCAGTTCTTC. Translating it yields CASSPRQGGNEQFF.

This rearrangement joins TRBV4-1 to TRBJ1-5; D may be TRBD1 (5 bases). The germline V gene has CDR1 MGHRA and CDR2 YSYEKL. The CDR3 runs 14 residues. Deletions cut 4 bases from V and 5 bases from J, with 12 bases between. The CDR3, as DNA: TGCGCCAGCAGCCCCACAGGCCTAGATCAGCCCCAGCATTTT. It codes for CASSPTGLDQPQHF.

J is TRBJ2-4 and V is TRBV7-6; maybe TRBD1 (6 bases). Germline assignment: CDR1 SGHVS and CDR2 FNYEAQ. The CDR3 covers 15 residues. V was pared by 3 bases and J by 7 bases, with 16 bases between. CDR3 coding DNA: TGTGCCAGCAGCTTGGGGGTGGGGGCGAGGAACATTCAGTACTTC. This encodes CASSLGVGARNIQYF.

The chain is built from TRBV18 and TRBJ1-2; D call uncertain. The CDR3 runs to 13 residues. CDR1 is KGHSH and CDR2 is LQKENI in the germline V gene. Trimming took 3 bases from V and 6 from J, leaving 11 bases between them. The CDR3 DNA reads TGTGCCAGCTCACCCAACGAGGGTGATGGCTACACCTTC. Amino acid sequence: CASSPNEGDGYTF.

This clone showed up just once. This sequence joins TRBV7-9 and TRBJ1-2, with 7 positions matching TRBD1. CDR3 length equals 15 residues. Germline trimming cut 4 bases from V and 3 bases from J; bases unmatched to any gene: 8. Germline V CDR1 and CDR2: SEHNR, FQNEAQ (reference sequence). DNA for the CDR3: TGTGCCAGCAGCTCTTCCGGACAGGCAGACTATGGCTACACCTTC. This codes for CASSSSGQADYGYTF. Supplemented by reference TRBV7-9 and TRBJ1-2, the full variable domain reads DTGVSQNPRHKITKRGQNVTFRCDPISEHNRLYWYRQTLGQGPEFLTYFQNEAQLEKSRLLSDRFSAERPKGSFSTLEIQRTEQGDSAMYLCASSSSGQADYGYTFGSGTRLTVV.

The count of this clone is one. This chain joins TRBV9 and TRBJ2-7; the D gene is possibly TRBD1 (6 bases). In germline, CDR1 is SGDLS, CDR2 YYNGEE. CDR3 length: 15 amino acids. V lost 0 bases and J 1 base, leaving 11 bases between the germline ends. CDR3 coding DNA: TGTGCCAGCAGCGTAGGACAGGTTTGGTCCTACGAGCAGTACTTC. It encodes CASSVGQVWSYEQYF.

The rearrangement links TRBV11-2 to TRBJ2-3, with TRBD1 identical over 7 bases. V lost 0 bases and J lost 6; bases outside the gene matches: 0. Germline lookup yields CDR1 SGHAT and CDR2 FQNNGV. This CDR3 spans 13 amino acids. CDR3 sequence (DNA): TGTGCCAGCAGCTTAGACAGGGGGGATACGCAGTATTTT. Translation gives CASSLDRGDTQYF.

This chain links TRBV5-1 with TRBJ1-1; D ambiguous. V was pared by 1 base and J by 3 bases, with 7 bases between. CDR1 is SGHRS, CDR2 YFSETQ, per germline. The CDR3 is made up of 13 amino acids. The CDR3 region is CASSLSQYTEAFF. In nucleotides, the CDR3 is TGCGCCAGCAGCTTGTCCCAGTACACTGAAGCTTTCTTT.

The rearrangement joins TRBV12-3 or TRBV12-4 to TRBJ1-5; D gene uncertain. The V gene lost 5 bases and the J gene lost 7 bases, with 9 bases spanning the gap. This CDR3 has 12 residues. CDR3 in DNA: TGTGCCAGCAGTCAACATGTGCAGCCCCAGCATTTT. Translated: CASSQHVQPQHF.

The V and J genes are TRBV27 and TRBJ1-6; TRBD1 agrees at 8 bases. Germline CDR1 reads MNHEY; CDR2 reads SMNVEV (reference sequence). J gave up 10 bases and V 3 bases, and 5 bases lay outside the gene matches. The CDR3 contains 14 residues. DNA of the CDR3: TGTGCCAGCAGTTTCGGACAGGGTGGATCACCCCTCCACTTT. This sequence encodes CASSFGQGGSPLHF.

This chain connects TRBV6-5 to TRBJ1-3; D is possibly TRBD1 (6 bases). Looked up from germline, CDR1 is MNHEY and CDR2 is SVGAGI. The V end lost 8 bases, the J end lost 8 bases, and 19 bases lay between the germline ends. The CDR3 spans 14 residues. The CDR3 sequence is CASGSTGGAHTIYF. CDR3 in DNA: TGTGCCAGCGGAAGTACGGGGGGGGCCCACACCATATATTTT.

The chain has TRBV9 and TRBJ2-7; TRBD1 matches at 7 bases. The CDR3 runs 15 residues. The J segment lost 0 bases and the V segment lost 3 bases, leaving 6 bases of the junction unmatched. Germline lookup yields CDR1 SGDLS and CDR2 YYNGEE. The CDR3 DNA is TGTGCCAGCAGCGCAGAGACAGGGACCTCCTACGAGCAGTACTTC. Translation gives CASSAETGTSYEQYF.

This chain links TRBV19 with TRBJ2-2; perhaps TRBD2 as D (5 bases). This CDR3 is 17 amino acids long. The V gene lost 2 bases and the J gene lost 6 bases, with 19 bases spanning the gap. Germline V gives CDR1 LNHDA, CDR2 SQIVND (reference sequence). The CDR3 protein is CASSIRGYRRLAGELFF. In DNA form, the CDR3 reads TGTGCCAGTAGTATACGCGGGTATCGGAGACTCGCCGGGGAGCTGTTTTTT.

V gene TRBV6-5 combines with J gene TRBJ2-5, with D possibly being TRBD1 (5 bases). The CDR3 is 14 amino acids. The V gene lost 5 bases and the J gene lost 7 bases, with 17 bases spanning the gap. Germline values: CDR1 MNHEY, CDR2 SVGAGI. As DNA, the CDR3 is TGTGCCAGCAGTCCAGGGCCTTTAAGGGGGACCCAGTACTTC. Translated, it gives CASSPGPLRGTQYF.

The rearrangement joins TRBV4-1 to TRBJ2-3; TRBD2 aligns across 8 bases. The CDR3 loop spans 16 amino acids. The V gene end was trimmed by 0 bases and the J gene end by 5 bases; junction bases not matched to a gene: 7. CDR1 is MGHRA, CDR2 YSYEKL, per germline. The CDR3 here is CASSQDPGGAGDTQYF. The DNA of the CDR3 is TGCGCCAGCAGCCAAGATCCCGGGGGGGCGGGAGATACGCAGTATTTT.

This chain joins TRBV6-1 and TRBJ1-1, with 9 bases identical to TRBD1. Germline lookup yields CDR1 MNHNS and CDR2 SASEGT. The CDR3 totals 15 residues. Unmatched junction bases numbered 9, after V lost 5 bases and J lost 5 bases. CDR3 sequence reads: CASSSNRGRVTEAFF. The CDR3, as DNA: TGTGCCAGCAGTTCCAACAGGGGGCGGGTTACTGAAGCTTTCTTT.

The V call is TRBV5-1, the J call TRBJ1-6; 9 nucleotides line up with TRBD1. Germline loops: CDR1 SGHRS, CDR2 YFSETQ. The CDR3 has 17 residues. V lost 4 bases to trimming and J lost 8 bases; unmatched junction nucleotides: 13. In DNA form, the CDR3 reads TGCGCCAGCAGCCAACAAGAACAGGGGGCGCGGTATTCACCCCTCCACTTT. It yields the protein CASSQQEQGARYSPLHF.

The gene calls are TRBV7-8 and TRBJ2-5; 14 nucleotides agree with TRBD2. The CDR3 length is 15 residues. The V gene end was trimmed by 5 bases and the J gene end by 3 bases; junction bases not matched to a gene: 2. The germline V gene encodes CDR1 SGHVS and CDR2 FQNEAQ. The CDR3 sequence: CASSQGLAGEETQYF. The CDR3 bases are TGTGCCAGCAGCCAGGGACTAGCGGGGGAAGAGACCCAGTACTTC.

The rearrangement links TRBV10-2 to TRBJ1-5; unclear D gene. The CDR3 loop spans 15 amino acids. CDR1 and CDR2 (germline): WSHSY, SAAADI. V lost 3 bases, J lost 1 base, and 10 bases lay in between. CDR3: CASSDMELSNQPQHF. CDR3 in DNA: TGCGCCAGCAGTGATATGGAGTTGAGCAATCAGCCCCAGCATTTT.

This clone has only one observation. V and J are TRBV11-2 and TRBJ2-1; 9 bases agree with TRBD2. J was trimmed by 5 bases and V by 0 bases; bases with no gene match: 2. CDR1 SGHAT and CDR2 FQNNGV come from the germline V gene. The CDR3 loop spans 15 amino acids. The CDR3 spells CASSLDPSGDNEQFF. CDR3 bases: TGTGCCAGCAGCTTAGATCCTAGCGGGGACAATGAGCAGTTCTTC.

CDR3 in DNA: TGTGCCAGCAGGGGGACTTTATCCTACGAGCAGTACTTC. This encodes CASRGTLSYEQYF. The genes are TRBV12-3 or TRBV12-4 and TRBJ2-7; D may be TRBD2 (6 bases). Trimming cost V 6 bases and J 1 base, with 10 bases left between them. This CDR3 has 13 residues.

The gene calls are TRBV19 and TRBJ2-5; tentative D call: TRBD2 (6 bases). V was cut by 5 bases and J by 4 bases, with 20 bases left in between. CDR3 length equals 16 residues. Per the germline V gene, CDR1 is LNHDA and CDR2 is SQIVND (reference sequence). The CDR3 bases are TGTGCCAGTAGTCCTACCGGGACTTTTAAGGGAGAGACCCAGTACTTC. Translating gives CASSPTGTFKGETQYF.

This clone was detected only a few times. This rearrangement joins TRBV27 to TRBJ2-7, with 9 bases matching TRBD1. V lost 1 base to trimming and J lost 0 bases; unmatched junction nucleotides: 22. The CDR3 covers 22 residues. Per germline, CDR1 MNHEY and CDR2 SMNVEV (reference sequence). The CDR3 coding sequence is TGTGCCAGCAGTTTATATACACACCGGGACAGGGTCCCCGCGGCAAGCTCCTACGAGCAGTACTTC. Translating it yields CASSLYTHRDRVPAASSYEQYF.

This clone appeared once. The V and J genes are TRBV24-1 and TRBJ1-5, with D uncertain. CDR3 length equals 17 residues. Germline CDR1 and CDR2: KGHDR and SFDVKD. The ends were cut back, 3 bases at V and 0 bases at J, with 14 bases in the middle. The chain's CDR3 is CATSDSRAGNSNQPQHF. DNA for the CDR3: TGTGCCACCAGTGATAGTCGGGCGGGGAATAGCAATCAGCCCCAGCATTTT.

This sequence joins TRBV14 and TRBJ2-7; TRBD2 aligns across 7 bases. The CDR3 contains 13 residues. Germline V gene sequence: CDR1 SGHDN, CDR2 FVKESK. The V and J ends lost 4 bases and 6 bases, in that order; junction bases with no gene match: 6. This chain's CDR3 is CASSRTSYAEQYF. CDR3 in DNA: TGTGCCAGCAGCCGGACTAGTTATGCCGAGCAGTACTTC.

The chain uses TRBV11-2 and TRBJ2-7, with TRBD1 matching 7 bases. There are 13 residues in the CDR3. Germline loops: CDR1 SGHAT, CDR2 FQNNGV. V lost 5 bases, J lost 3 bases, and 4 bases stayed unmatched. Written as DNA, the CDR3 is TGTGCCAGCAGCCAACAGGGGATCTACGAGCAGTACTTC. Protein sequence: CASSQQGIYEQYF.

V usage is TRBV5-1 and J usage is TRBJ2-5, with D possibly TRBD1 on 6 matching bases. Trimming removed 3 bases from V and 5 bases from J, with 17 bases in between. The germline V gene has CDR1 SGHRS and CDR2 YFSETQ. The CDR3 is made up of 15 amino acids. The CDR3 DNA sequence: TGCGCCAGCAGCTCAACAGGGATGTCCGTGGAGACCCAGTACTTC. It specifies CASSSTGMSVETQYF.

The gene calls are TRBV9 and TRBJ2-7; maybe TRBD2 (7 bases). The CDR3 has 15 amino acids. Per germline, CDR1 SGDLS and CDR2 YYNGEE. Trimming stripped 0 bases from V and 1 base from J, with 11 bases between. DNA of the CDR3: TGTGCCAGCAGCGTAGGGGCGGGGGCTTCCTACGAGCAGTACTTC. Protein sequence: CASSVGAGASYEQYF.